The present T cell receptor beta chain was sequenced within a study of response to subunit inactivated influenza vaccine. Study observations and caveats: The authors offered the suggestion that each seasonal influenza vaccination recruits few new T cells.

TCRdb itself ran the RT-PCR reads through MiXCR, one entry per CDR3 protein. The sample holds around 710,000 distinct CDR3 sequences, roughly 14% seen once. A word on this clonotype: Its matching antigen is unknown.

The source of this sequence is a man aged 50-59 years who received an inactivated influenza vaccine. Here the sequenced sample was PBMCs from blood, taken approximately 15 days before vaccination.

For the CDR3, the DNA is TGTGCCAGCAGCCCCGGGAGGGGCCTCTCCTACAATGAGCAGTTCTTC. This translates into CASSPGRGLSYNEQFF. This sequence joins TRBV7-9 and TRBJ2-1; 8 bases line up with TRBD2. This CDR3 is built from 16 residues. Germline V CDR1 and CDR2: SEHNR, FQNEAQ (reference sequence). Losses at the gene ends were 5 bases for V and 0 bases for J; bases not matched to a gene: 6.